The rows below give T cell receptor beta chains drawn from one sample of a study of CD8+CD57+ T cells in acquired aplastic anemia. MiXCR, applied by TCRdb to the reads, yields one record per CDR3 protein. The data show about 470,000 distinct CDR3 sequences, more than 25% seen once. Sequencing was done on a sample of sorted CD4+, CD8+, or CD8+CD57+ T cells (not recorded which) from PBMCs. The origin of the receptors is a human donor with aplastic anemia. CDR3s include the opening cysteine and the closing phenylalanine or tryptophan. A D gene is named only where the DNA matches it firmly. Clone sizes are given selectively: once, few, many, or a class where the clone is expanded.

TRBJ1-2	TRBD1	TRBV19	many	TGTGCCAGTAGTATAGACAGGGGGCTGATCGGCTACACCTTC	CASSIDRGLIGYTF
TRBJ2-7	TRBD1	TRBV5-5	-	TGTGCCAGCAGCTTACCGGGACAGGGGGCGCTGGGCGAGCAGTACTTC	CASSLPGQGALGEQYF
TRBJ1-1	-	TRBV20-1	many	TGCAGTGCTAGAGATCTCGGATCTCAGGGTGAAGCTTTCTTT	CSARDLGSQGEAFF
TRBJ1-1	-	TRBV19	-	TGTGCCAGTACAGCAAGGACTGAAGCTTTCTTT	CASTARTEAFF
TRBJ2-5	-	TRBV11-2	-	TGTGCCAGCAGCCAAAGCTTCGTGGAGACCCAGTACTTC	CASSQSFVETQYF
TRBJ2-3	-	TRBV7-2	few	TGTGCCAGCAGCACGGACCGCACAGATACGCAGTATTTT	CASSTDRTDTQYF
TRBJ2-1	TRBD1	TRBV6-1	-	TGTGCCAGCACCCCGGGACAGGCCTACAATGAGCAGTTCTTC	CASTPGQAYNEQFF
TRBJ2-7	TRBD1	TRBV12-3/TRBV12-4	few	TGTGCCAGCAGGCGCGCCGGGACAGGGAACGAGCAGTACTTC	CASRRAGTGNEQYF
TRBJ2-7	TRBD2	TRBV11-3	many	TGTGCCAGCAGCTTAGATCGGACTAGATACTACGAGCAGTACTTC	CASSLDRTRYYEQYF
TRBJ2-3	TRBD2	TRBV19	few	TGTGCCAGTAGTATTAATGCGGGAGCTCGAGATACGCAGTATTTT	CASSINAGARDTQYF
TRBJ2-1	TRBD2	TRBV12-3/TRBV12-4	few	TGTGCCAGCAGTTTAAGCGGGAGGGCCCTCAATGAGCAGTTCTTC	CASSLSGRALNEQFF
TRBJ2-3	TRBD1	TRBV11-2	few	TGTGCCAGCAGCCCAGGCCAGGGGGCATCAGATACGCAGTATTTT	CASSPGQGASDTQYF
TRBJ2-5	-	TRBV7-9	-	TGTGCCAGCAGCCCGATAAGGGGTGGGCAAGAGGCCCAGTACTTC	CASSPIRGGQEAQYF
TRBJ2-7	-	TRBV4-2	-	TGTGCCAGCAGCCAAACTGTAGATAGTGACGAGCAGTACTTC	CASSQTVDSDEQYF
TRBJ1-6	-	TRBV25-1	-	TGTGCCAGCAGCCTTTTGTATAATTCACCCCTCCACTTT	CASSLLYNSPLHF
TRBJ1-1	TRBD1	TRBV10-3	few	TGTGCCACTTGGGGACAGTTGAACACTGAAGCTTTCTTT	CATWGQLNTEAFF
TRBJ2-1	TRBD2	TRBV20-1	-	TGCAGTGCTAGAAATAGCGGGAGCTCCTACAATGAGCAGTTCTTC	CSARNSGSSYNEQFF
TRBJ2-7	-	TRBV9	many	TGTGCCAGCAGCGCCAGGGGCAGCCTAAGGGGCCACGAGCAGTACTTC	CASSARGSLRGHEQYF
TRBJ1-5	-	TRBV2	-	TGTGCCAGCACCCTCCGGGACGGCAATCAGCCCCAGCATTTT	CASTLRDGNQPQHF
TRBJ1-6	-	TRBV15	once	TGTGCCACCAGCAGAGATGTTACCGGCGGCTCACCCCTCCACTTT	CATSRDVTGGSPLHF
TRBJ2-7	-	TRBV10-3	once	TGTGCCATCAGTGAGTCGGGGTCCGTCTCCTACGAGCAGTACTTC	CAISESGSVSYEQYF
TRBJ2-7	TRBD2	TRBV19	-	TGTGCCAGTAGTCACGGGACTAGCGGGGTGGGGCCCTCCGAGCAGTACTTC	CASSHGTSGVGPSEQYF
TRBJ2-5	-	TRBV10-3	-	TGTGCCAGCAGGGCCATGGCGAGAGAGACCCAGTACTTC	CASRAMARETQYF
TRBJ2-1	-	TRBV7-9	few	TGTGCCAGCAGCTTAGTGGCGGGGTTTTACAATGAGCAGTTCTTC	CASSLVAGFYNEQFF
TRBJ2-7	-	TRBV7-9	-	TGTGCCAACAGCCAGGACAGTTACGAGCAGTACTTC	CANSQDSYEQYF
TRBJ2-7	-	TRBV19	many	TGTGCCAGTAGTTACACAGGCGAAAGCTCCTACGAGCAGTACTTC	CASSYTGESSYEQYF
TRBJ2-1	TRBD2	TRBV6-5	few	TGTGCCAGCAGTTACTCTCCTAGCGGGAGAAATGAGCAGTTCTTC	CASSYSPSGRNEQFF
TRBJ1-1	-	TRBV2	many	TGTGCCAGCAGTGAGGGATGGCGGGTCAGGAACACTGAAGCTTTCTTT	CASSEGWRVRNTEAFF
TRBJ2-3	TRBD2	TRBV4-2	-	TGTGCCAGCAGCCACGCCGGTAGCGGGAGCGTTGTGGATACGCAGTATTTT	CASSHAGSGSVVDTQYF
TRBJ1-1	-	TRBV30	few	TGTGCCTATGGGAGGGGGTTGAGTGCTTTCTTT	CAYGRGLSAFF
TRBJ2-7	TRBD2	TRBV29-1	-	TGCAGCGTTGTTACGGGAGGGGTAACCTACGAGCAGTACTTC	CSVVTGGVTYEQYF
TRBJ1-5	-	TRBV6-1	few	TGTGCCAGCAGGCTACAGAGCAATCAGCCCCAGCATTTT	CASRLQSNQPQHF
TRBJ2-3	-	TRBV10-2	few	TGCGCCAGCAGCTATGAGACTGGAGCGGTTTCGGAAGATACGCAGTATTTT	CASSYETGAVSEDTQYF
TRBJ1-1	-	TRBV29-1	-	TGCAGCGGGGGCAGGAACACTGAAGCTTTCTTT	CSGGRNTEAFF
TRBJ1-1	-	TRBV20-1	-	TGCAGTGCGGTAGGGGTTATGAACACTGAAGCTTTCTTT	CSAVGVMNTEAFF
TRBJ2-7	TRBD2	TRBV28	-	TGTGCCAGCAGTTTATTACTAGCGGGTCCCTGCGAGCAGTACTTC	CASSLLLAGPCEQYF
TRBJ2-5	-	TRBV19	-	TGTGCCAGTAGTAACAGCGCGGAGACCCAGTACTTC	CASSNSAETQYF
TRBJ2-7	-	TRBV10-3	few	TGTGCCAGCAGTTACCAAAGAGGCACGGGCTCCTACGAGCAGTACTTC	CASSYQRGTGSYEQYF
TRBJ1-1	-	TRBV20-1	-	TGCAGTGTATCCGAGTACACTGAAGCTTTCTTT	CSVSEYTEAFF
TRBJ1-2	-	TRBV7-3	many	TGTGCCAGCAGCCCCGAGGGGAATTTGGGCTATGGCTACACCTTC	CASSPEGNLGYGYTF
TRBJ1-6	-	TRBV5-1	many	TGCGCCAGCAGCTTGGAAGGCCGGGATTCACCCCTCCACTTT	CASSLEGRDSPLHF
TRBJ1-1	TRBD1	TRBV10-3	-	TGTGCCATCAGTGAACCGGGACAGAACTCTGAAGCTTTCTTT	CAISEPGQNSEAFF
TRBJ1-5	-	TRBV12-3/TRBV12-4	-	TGTGCCAGCAGTTTTCACAGGGATAGCAATCAGCCCCAGCATTTT	CASSFHRDSNQPQHF
TRBJ1-6	-	TRBV7-2	many	TGTGCCAGCAGCTTAGAAACGGGACGGATTAATTCACCCCTCCACTTT	CASSLETGRINSPLHF
TRBJ2-2	-	TRBV10-3	-	TGTGCCATCAAGACAACGGGACAGAACACCGGGGAGCTGTTTTTT	CAIKTTGQNTGELFF
TRBJ1-2	-	TRBV9	many	TGTGCCAGCAGCGTAGAGGCAGCCACTAACTATGGCTACACCTTC	CASSVEAATNYGYTF
TRBJ2-3	-	TRBV20-1	-	TGCAGTGCGGGATCGATCGATACGCAGTATTTT	CSAGSIDTQYF
TRBJ1-4	-	TRBV9	-	TGTGCCAGCAGCGTTACGGGACTGCCGGATGAAAAACTGTTTTTT	CASSVTGLPDEKLFF